These 31 T cell receptor beta chains were all obtained from the same sample, sequenced in a study of control samples from healthy donors and cancer patients. The repertoire was sequenced with immunoSEQ multiplex PCR; TCRdb's copy has only in-frame clones and lacks some. The repertoire includes some 200,000 clones, roughly 93% of them detected once, and about 1.6% sits in the top ten. Sequences were obtained from blood. The source is a man aged 18 to 29 in good health.

The chain has TRBV11-3 and TRBJ2-2, with a possible D match to TRBD2 (6 bases). Per germline, CDR1 SGHNT and CDR2 YENEEA. The CDR3 is made up of 15 amino acids. Trimming pared 5 bases from V and 5 bases from J, leaving 15 bases between. CDR3 bases: TGTGCCAGCAGCCCACCGGGACGGGAGACCGGGGAGCTGTTTTTT. As protein: CASSPPGRETGELFF.

As DNA, the CDR3 is TGTGCCAGCAGCTTCTGGACAGGGGGCATGTACGAGCAGTACTTC. The encoded protein is CASSFWTGGMYEQYF. The genes are TRBV7-3 and TRBJ2-7; TRBD1 matches at 11 bases. The J segment lost 4 bases and the V segment lost 3 bases, leaving 5 bases of the junction unmatched. The CDR3 has 15 amino acids. CDR1 is SGHTA and CDR2 is FQGTGA in the germline V gene.

This CDR3 is CASSPRGETDTQYF. CDR3 DNA sequence: TGTGCCAGCAGCCCTCGAGGGGAGACAGATACGCAGTATTTT. V usage is TRBV3-1 (or the pseudogene TRBV3-2) and J usage is TRBJ2-3, with D perhaps TRBD1 or TRBD2 (5 bases each). Between the trimmed V and J ends, which lost 4 bases and 3 bases, there was a span of 11 bases. The germline CDR1 and CDR2 sequences are LGHDT and YNNKEL (reference sequence). The CDR3 has 14 amino acids.

CDR3 nucleotide sequence: TGTGCCAGCAGCTCATCCGCCGGGAGAAATTTATTTAACTATGGCTACACCTTC. Translating gives CASSSSAGRNLFNYGYTF. The chain recombines TRBV5-5 with TRBJ1-2; the D is unclear. Trimming cost V 3 bases and J 1 base, with 22 bases left between them. This CDR3 has 18 residues. CDR1 and CDR2 from the germline V gene are SGHKS and YYEKEE (reference sequence).

The chain links TRBV9 to TRBJ1-1, with D maybe TRBD1 (6 bases). CDR1 is SGDLS and CDR2 is YYNGEE in the germline V gene. V lost 5 bases and J lost 7, with 15 bases in between. The CDR3 contains 13 residues. The CDR3 spells CASSGTGTNEAFF. Written as DNA, the CDR3 is TGTGCCAGCAGTGGTACCGGGACAAATGAAGCTTTCTTT.

The chain employs TRBV20-1 and TRBJ2-7; D call uncertain. V lost 0 bases and J lost 4, with 4 bases in between. Per germline, CDR1 DFQATT and CDR2 SNEGSKA (reference sequence). The CDR3 is made up of 11 amino acids. Written as DNA, the CDR3 is TGCAGTGCTAGAGATAAATACGAGCAGTACTTC. This encodes CSARDKYEQYF.

The chain employs TRBV18 and TRBJ1-5, with D possibly TRBD1 on 6 matching bases. Trimming took off 5 bases at V and 3 bases at J, with 14 bases between the two ends. The CDR3 totals 15 residues. The germline CDR1 and CDR2 sequences are KGHSH and LQKENI. CDR3 in DNA: TGTGCCAGCTCAGCGGGACAACCCAACAATCAGCCCCAGCATTTT. The encoded protein is CASSAGQPNNQPQHF.

The chain couples TRBV2 to TRBJ1-3; unclear D gene. Germline loops: CDR1 SNHLY, CDR2 FYNNEI. Trimming took off 2 bases at V and 2 bases at J, with 19 bases between the two ends. The length of the CDR3 is 18 residues. The CDR3 loop is CASSETSTVSYPGNTIYF. The CDR3 DNA reads TGTGCCAGCAGTGAAACGAGTACAGTGAGTTACCCTGGAAACACCATATATTTT.

For the CDR3, the DNA is TGTGCCAGCAGCCGAACCCGGGACATCTCCTACGAGCAGTACTTC. Its translation is CASSRTRDISYEQYF. The chain carries TRBV7-6 and TRBJ2-7; D is possibly TRBD1 (6 bases). The CDR3 is 15 amino acids. Trimming stripped 5 bases from V and 0 bases from J, with 14 bases between. CDR1 is SGHVS, CDR2 FNYEAQ, per germline.

The chain uses TRBV29-1 and TRBJ2-5; D might be TRBD2 (7 bases). Germline CDR1 is SQVTM and CDR2 is ANQGSEA. With 7 bases removed from V and 7 bases from J, the gap between germline ends came to 13 bases. The CDR3 length is 11 residues. The CDR3 region has the DNA TGCAGCGCCGGGGAGGGGGGGACCCAGTACTTC. This encodes CSAGEGGTQYF.

The rearrangement links TRBV18 to TRBJ2-1, with D possibly TRBD2 on 5 matching bases. V gave up 3 bases and J gave up 4 bases, with 13 bases separating them. This CDR3 is 15 amino acids long. CDR1 KGHSH and CDR2 LQKENI come from the germline V gene. CDR3 region: CASSPGILLYNEQFF. CDR3 sequence (DNA): TGTGCCAGCTCACCCGGGATCCTTTTATACAATGAGCAGTTCTTC.

The chain has TRBV6-1 and TRBJ2-3; D gene uncertain. V was pared by 2 bases and J by 2 bases, with 14 bases between. The CDR3 is 16 amino acids. Germline CDR1 reads MNHNS; CDR2 reads SASEGT. Here the CDR3 DNA reads TGTGCCAGCAGTGAAAGCTTTGGCGGATACACAGATACGCAGTATTTT. Its protein is CASSESFGGYTDTQYF.

This clone was picked up one time. The rearrangement joins TRBV19 to TRBJ2-3; D is ambiguous. Looked up from germline, CDR1 is LNHDA and CDR2 is SQIVND (reference sequence). The CDR3 sequence is 14 residues long. The V end lost 6 bases, the J end lost 6 bases, and 16 bases lay between the germline ends. DNA of the CDR3: TGTGCCAGTAGGCCCGGTCGGGCCGACGATACGCAGTATTTT. This translates into CASRPGRADDTQYF.

This clone occurred a few times. This chain uses TRBV21-1 with TRBJ1-5; the table calls TRBD1, which could not be checked here. TRBV21-1 is assigned pseudogene status. The CDR3 spans 18 residues. The CDR3 nucleotides are TGTGCCAGCAGCAAAAACAAGGTACAGGGGGCAAGCAATCAGCCCCAGCATTTT. Protein product: CASSKNKVQGASNQPQHF.

J is TRBJ2-5 and V is TRBV5-4, with 11 positions matching TRBD2. V lost 4 bases and J lost 4; bases outside the gene matches: 6. Germline V lookup: CDR1 SGHNT, CDR2 YYREEE (reference sequence). The length of the CDR3 is 15 residues. The CDR3 protein is CASSLSGGAGETQYF. The CDR3 nucleotides read TGTGCCAGCAGCCTTAGCGGGGGGGCAGGAGAGACCCAGTACTTC.

V is TRBV5-1 and J is TRBJ2-7, with D hard to call. The germline gives CDR1 SGHRS, CDR2 YFSETQ. V was pared by 0 bases and J by 2 bases, with 9 bases between. This CDR3 region has 14 residues. CDR3: CASSLADGAYEQYF. CDR3 in DNA: TGCGCCAGCAGCTTGGCGGACGGAGCCTACGAGCAGTACTTC.

The V and J genes are TRBV10-2 and TRBJ2-7; D is unclear. The CDR3 extends over 12 amino acids. Germline V gene data show CDR1 as WSHSY and CDR2 as SAAADI. Trimming took off 3 bases at V and 12 bases at J, with 15 bases between the two ends. Written as DNA, the CDR3 is TGCGCCAGCAGTGATTGGCCTCCCCTTGGGTACTTC. It yields the protein CASSDWPPLGYF.

This chain uses TRBV10-3 with TRBJ2-1; TRBD2 aligns across 9 bases. Germline V gene sequence: CDR1 ENHRY, CDR2 SYGVKD. The CDR3 is 14 amino acids. V lost 4 bases to trimming and J lost 4 bases; unmatched junction nucleotides: 2. Here the CDR3 DNA reads TGTGCCATCAGTGGGCGGGGGGGTTACAATGAGCAGTTCTTC. Its protein product is CAISGRGGYNEQFF.

The chain links TRBV6-5 to TRBJ2-7; D tentatively reads TRBD1 or TRBD2 (5 bases each). V gave up 2 bases and J gave up 3 bases, with 14 bases separating them. Per germline, CDR1 MNHEY and CDR2 SVGAGI. The CDR3 sequence is 15 residues long. The CDR3 is CASSYGTPDFYEQYF. The CDR3, as DNA: TGTGCCAGCAGTTACGGGACCCCTGACTTCTACGAGCAGTACTTC.

The chain joins TRBV4-1 to TRBJ2-7; maybe TRBD1 (5 bases). CDR3 length: 14 residues. Germline V CDR1 and CDR2: MGHRA, YSYEKL. V was cut by 4 bases and J by 5 bases, with 15 bases left in between. This CDR3 is CASSPQGRGHEQYF. The CDR3 coding sequence is TGCGCCAGCAGCCCCCAAGGTAGGGGCCACGAGCAGTACTTC.

The chain is built from TRBV11-2 and TRBJ2-1; unclear D gene. V shed 5 bases and J shed 4 bases, with 9 bases lying between them. Germline V gene sequence: CDR1 SGHAT, CDR2 FQNNGV. The CDR3 contains 13 residues. The CDR3, as DNA: TGTGCCAGCAGCCCCCCCCTATACAATGAGCAGTTCTTC. This gives the protein CASSPPLYNEQFF.

The V and J genes are TRBV23-1 and TRBJ2-7; TRBD1 is a possible D gene (5 bases). TRBV23-1 is marked as an open reading frame, function uncertain. Trimming removed 6 bases from V and 0 bases from J, with 15 bases in between. This CDR3 region has 15 residues. CDR3 in amino acids: CASSPQAGYSYEQYF. CDR3 coding DNA: TGCGCCAGCAGCCCACAGGCAGGGTACTCCTACGAGCAGTACTTC.

This chain's CDR3 is CASRPTTGDSYEQYF. CDR3 sequence (DNA): TGCGCCAGCAGGCCTACGACAGGAGACTCCTACGAGCAGTACTTC. The chain carries TRBV5-1 and TRBJ2-7, with D possibly matching TRBD1 (6 bases). There are 15 residues in the CDR3. The V gene lost 5 bases and the J gene lost 0 bases, with 15 bases spanning the gap. CDR1 and CDR2 (germline): SGHRS, YFSETQ.

This rearrangement joins TRBV19 to TRBJ2-7, with 8 bases fitting TRBD1. The CDR3 length is 14 residues. Looked up from germline, CDR1 is LNHDA and CDR2 is SQIVND (reference sequence). J lost 4 bases, V lost 3 bases, and 5 bases had no gene match. The CDR3 region is CASSIQGARYEQYF. The CDR3 nucleotides are TGTGCCAGTAGTATCCAGGGGGCGAGGTACGAGCAGTACTTC.

In DNA, the CDR3 is TGTGCCAGCAGCTTAGAGACCGGCGTCCTAAATTCACCCCTCCACTTT. It codes for CASSLETGVLNSPLHF. The V and J genes are TRBV7-6 and TRBJ1-6; D unresolved. CDR1 is SGHVS, CDR2 FNYEAQ, per germline. The V end lost 1 base, the J end lost 7 bases, and 14 bases lay between the germline ends. The CDR3 sequence is 16 residues long. The whole variable domain, filled in from reference TRBV7-6 and TRBJ1-6, reads GAGVSQSPRYKVTKRGQDVALRCDPISGHVSLYWYRQALGQGPEFLTYFNYEAQQDKSGLPNDRFSAERPEGSISTLTIQRTEQRDSAMYRCASSLETGVLNSPLHFGNGTRLTVT.

This sequence joins TRBV27 and TRBJ1-4; the D is unclear. CDR3 length equals 13 residues. The V end lost 9 bases, the J end lost 3 bases, and 11 bases lay between the germline ends. Germline V lookup: CDR1 MNHEY, CDR2 SMNVEV (reference sequence). The CDR3 nucleotides read TGTGCCAGTTGCCAGAGGGCTAATGAAAAACTGTTTTTT. Residues: CASCQRANEKLFF.

The CDR3 reads CASSIAPPGGGTDTQYF. In DNA form, the CDR3 reads TGTGCCAGTAGTATAGCCCCCCCGGGGGGGGGCACAGATACGCAGTATTTT. V is TRBV19 and J is TRBJ2-3; 8 nucleotides line up with TRBD2. J was trimmed by 1 base and V by 1 base; bases with no gene match: 7. CDR3 length: 17 residues. Germline V gives CDR1 LNHDA, CDR2 SQIVND (reference sequence).

The chain links TRBV24-1 to TRBJ2-1; tentatively, D is TRBD2 (6 bases). CDR3 length: 14 residues. Germline loops: CDR1 KGHDR, CDR2 SFDVKD. The germline V and J ends were trimmed by 5 bases and 6 bases, with 13 bases remaining between them. This CDR3 is CATSGGEVFNEQFF. The CDR3 region has the DNA TGTGCCACCAGTGGAGGGGAGGTCTTCAATGAGCAGTTCTTC.

In this sample, this clone turned up once. This chain connects TRBV2 to TRBJ2-6; TRBD1 agrees at 10 bases. The CDR3 is made up of 16 amino acids. Germline V gene data show CDR1 as SNHLY and CDR2 as FYNNEI. Unmatched junction bases numbered 2, after V lost 6 bases and J lost 0 bases. CDR3 sequence: CASSWDRGSGANVLTF. The CDR3 region has the DNA TGTGCCAGCAGCTGGGACAGGGGCTCTGGGGCCAACGTCCTGACTTTC.

This rearrangement joins TRBV25-1 to TRBJ1-6, with D possibly matching TRBD1 (5 bases). V dropped 9 bases and J dropped 7 bases, with 13 bases sitting between them. The CDR3 is 13 residues long. From germline, CDR1 is MGHDK and CDR2 SYGVNS. The CDR3 DNA is TGTGCCAGTGGTGGGGCCCTAAATTCACCCCTCCACTTT. Its translation: CASGGALNSPLHF.

This clone has just a few counts. The chain combines TRBV4-1 with TRBJ2-7; TRBD1 is a possible D gene (6 bases). Trimming left V 3 bases short and J 1 base short, with 10 bases between. Germline loops: CDR1 MGHRA, CDR2 YSYEKL. CDR3 length equals 14 residues. The CDR3 loop is CASSQITGSYEQYF. The CDR3 DNA sequence: TGCGCCAGCAGCCAGATAACAGGGTCCTACGAGCAGTACTTC.